This TCR beta chain emerged from a study of technical replicates of blood from a handful of donors. The method was immunoSEQ multiplex PCR; TCRdb's version includes in-frame clones alone and lacks a portion of them. Here the sample spans about 59,000 clones, 85% to 95% being singletons. The trim removed 5 bases at V and 6 bases at J, leaving 12 bases unmatched. The CDR3 has 15 residues. Germline assignment: CDR1 MNHNY and CDR2 SVGAGI (reference sequence). This TCR came from a human donor in good health. Some clones in this sample may be carry-over from other donors' samples. What was sequenced was PBMCs. J is TRBJ2-7 and V is TRBV6-6; 8 bases are a match to TRBD1. This CDR3 is CASSRPDRASSEQYF. CDR3 nucleotide sequence: TGTGCCAGCAGTCGCCCGGACAGGGCCTCATCCGAGCAGTACTTC.